This TCR beta chain was retrieved from a study of control samples from healthy donors and cancer patients. The germline CDR1 and CDR2 sequences are KGHSY and FQNENV. Between the trimmed V and J ends, which lost 3 bases and 1 base, there was a span of 7 bases. The CDR3 covers 14 residues. Sequenced by immunoSEQ multiplex PCR; TCRdb stores in-frame clones only, minus some. In the table there are 79,000 or so clones, roughly nine tenths of which are singletons. Sequencing input: PBMCs. V is TRBV16 and J is TRBJ1-5, with D possibly TRBD1 on 5 matching bases. This clonotype originated in a woman aged 45-65 years with colorectal cancer. This CDR3 reads CASSHRDSNQPQHF. The CDR3 nucleotides read TGTGCCAGCAGCCACCGGGACAGCAATCAGCCCCAGCATTTT.